This TCR beta chain was observed in a study of blood T cell repertoires in COVID-19. Study-wide background: Spain, Italy and the United States supplied samples that represented acute and convalescent COVID-19.

Germline CDR1 reads SGHAT; CDR2 reads FQNNGV. The junction had 5 bases not matched to a gene; V was cut back by 0 bases and J by 6 bases. This CDR3 spans 15 amino acids. Per the original methods: It was from reference gene primer amplification that nucleated cell counts were estimated. Sequencing was performed with immunoSEQ multiplex PCR; in TCRdb, only in-frame clones are kept and a portion is missing. The V and J calls and clone size come from that table; D and trimming were worked out from the DNA. The sample has some 350,000 clones; 89% are singletons. About this clone: Other DNA sequences within the sample encode an identical CDR3.

Sequencing used peripheral blood. The chain recombines TRBV11-2 with TRBJ2-1, with 7 bases identical to TRBD1. The receptor was isolated from a woman aged 30 to 39 with COVID-19, enrolled during active disease. CDR3 coding DNA: TGTGCCAGCAGCTTAGAAGTAGGGGGCCTCAATGAGCAGTTCTTC. Amino acids: CASSLEVGGLNEQFF.